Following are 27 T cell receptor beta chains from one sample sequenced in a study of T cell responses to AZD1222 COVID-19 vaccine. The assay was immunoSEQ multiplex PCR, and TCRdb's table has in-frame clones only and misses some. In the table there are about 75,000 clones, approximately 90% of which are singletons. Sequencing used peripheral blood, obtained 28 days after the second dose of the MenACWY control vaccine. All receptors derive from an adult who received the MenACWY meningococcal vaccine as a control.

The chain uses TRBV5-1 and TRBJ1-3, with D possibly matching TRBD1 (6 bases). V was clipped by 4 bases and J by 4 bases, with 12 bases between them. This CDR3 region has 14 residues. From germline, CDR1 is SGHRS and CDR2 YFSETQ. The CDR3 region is CASSPGTRGNTIYF. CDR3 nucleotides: TGCGCCAGCAGCCCCGGGACAAGGGGAAACACCATATATTTT.

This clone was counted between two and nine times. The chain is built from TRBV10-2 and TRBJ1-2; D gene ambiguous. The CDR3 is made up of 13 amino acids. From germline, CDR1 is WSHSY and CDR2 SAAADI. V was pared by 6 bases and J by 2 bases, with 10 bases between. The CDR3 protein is CASRKGPNYGYTF. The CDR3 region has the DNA TGCGCCAGCAGGAAGGGCCCGAACTATGGCTACACCTTC.

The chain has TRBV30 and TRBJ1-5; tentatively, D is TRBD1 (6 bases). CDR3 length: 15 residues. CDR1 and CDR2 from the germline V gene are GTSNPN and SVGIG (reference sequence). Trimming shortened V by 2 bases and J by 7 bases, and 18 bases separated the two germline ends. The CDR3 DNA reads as TGTGCCTGGAGTCCCCTGGGACACGTAATACAGCCCCAGCATTTT. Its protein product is CAWSPLGHVIQPQHF.

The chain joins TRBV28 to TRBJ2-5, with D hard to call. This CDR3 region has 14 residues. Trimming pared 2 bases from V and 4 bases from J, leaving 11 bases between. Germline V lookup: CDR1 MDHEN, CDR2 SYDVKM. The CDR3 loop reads CASSLQQLGETQYF. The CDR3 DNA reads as TGTGCCAGCAGTTTACAACAGTTAGGAGAGACCCAGTACTTC. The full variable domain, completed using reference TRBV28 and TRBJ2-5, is DVKVTQSSRYLVKRTGEKVFLECVQDMDHENMFWYRQDPGLGLRLIYFSYDVKMKEKGDIPEGYSVSREKKERFSLILESASTNQTSMYLCASSLQQLGETQYFGPGTRLLVL.

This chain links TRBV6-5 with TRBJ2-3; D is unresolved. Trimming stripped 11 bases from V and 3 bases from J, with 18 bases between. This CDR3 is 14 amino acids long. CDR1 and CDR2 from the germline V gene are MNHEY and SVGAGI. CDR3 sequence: CAGSPGLGTDTQYF. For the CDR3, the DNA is TGTGCCGGCTCTCCGGGCCTGGGGACAGATACGCAGTATTTT.

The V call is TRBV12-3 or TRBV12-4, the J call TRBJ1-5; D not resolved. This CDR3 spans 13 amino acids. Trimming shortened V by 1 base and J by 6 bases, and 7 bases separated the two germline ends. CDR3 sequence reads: CASSLGPSQPQHF. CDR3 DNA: TGTGCCAGCAGTTTAGGACCTAGTCAGCCCCAGCATTTT.

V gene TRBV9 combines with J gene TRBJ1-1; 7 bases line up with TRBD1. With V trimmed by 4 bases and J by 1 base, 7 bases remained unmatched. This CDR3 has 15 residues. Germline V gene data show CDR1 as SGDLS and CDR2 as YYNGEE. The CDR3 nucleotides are TGTGCCAGCAGCCCCCTGGGACAGCCGAACACTGAAGCTTTCTTT. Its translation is CASSPLGQPNTEAFF.

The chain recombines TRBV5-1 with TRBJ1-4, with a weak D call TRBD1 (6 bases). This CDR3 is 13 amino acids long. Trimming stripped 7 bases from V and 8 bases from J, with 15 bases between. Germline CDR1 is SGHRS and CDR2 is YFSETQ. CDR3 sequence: CASQKGEGEKLFF. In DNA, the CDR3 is TGCGCCAGCCAAAAGGGGGAAGGGGAAAAACTGTTTTTT.

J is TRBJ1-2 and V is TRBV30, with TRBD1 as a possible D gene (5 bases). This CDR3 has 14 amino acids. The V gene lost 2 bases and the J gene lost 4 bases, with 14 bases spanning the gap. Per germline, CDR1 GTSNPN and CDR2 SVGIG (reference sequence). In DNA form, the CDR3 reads TGTGCCTGGAGTAGGGGACGCCCAACCTATGGCTACACCTTC. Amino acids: CAWSRGRPTYGYTF.

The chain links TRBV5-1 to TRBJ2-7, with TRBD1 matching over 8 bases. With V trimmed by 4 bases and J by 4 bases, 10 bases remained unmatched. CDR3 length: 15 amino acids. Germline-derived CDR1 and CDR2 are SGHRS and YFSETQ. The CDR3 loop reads CASSTDRGNMYEQYF. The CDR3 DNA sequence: TGCGCCAGCAGCACTGACAGGGGTAACATGTACGAGCAGTACTTC.

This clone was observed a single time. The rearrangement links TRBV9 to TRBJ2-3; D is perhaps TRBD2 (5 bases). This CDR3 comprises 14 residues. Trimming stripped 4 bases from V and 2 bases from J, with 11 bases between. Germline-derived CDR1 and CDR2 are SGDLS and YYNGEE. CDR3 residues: CASSPRGTTDTQYF. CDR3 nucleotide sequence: TGTGCCAGCAGCCCTCGGGGTACCACAGATACGCAGTATTTT. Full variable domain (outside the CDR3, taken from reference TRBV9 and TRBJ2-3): DSGVTQTPKHLITATGQRVTLRCSPRSGDLSVYWYQQSLDQGLQFLIQYYNGEERAKGNILERFSAQQFPDLHSELNLSSLELGDSALYFCASSPRGTTDTQYFGPGTRLTVL.

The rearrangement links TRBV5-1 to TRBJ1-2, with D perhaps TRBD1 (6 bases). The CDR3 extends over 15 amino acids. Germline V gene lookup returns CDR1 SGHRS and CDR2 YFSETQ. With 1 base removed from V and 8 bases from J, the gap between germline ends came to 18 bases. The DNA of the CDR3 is TGCGCCAGCAGCTTGACCCCAGGACAGATGGAAGGCTACACCTTC. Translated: CASSLTPGQMEGYTF.

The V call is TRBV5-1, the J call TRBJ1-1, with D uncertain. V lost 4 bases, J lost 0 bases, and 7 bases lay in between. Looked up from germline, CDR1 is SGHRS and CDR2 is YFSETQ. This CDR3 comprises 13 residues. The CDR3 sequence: CASSLTLNTEAFF. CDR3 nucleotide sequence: TGCGCCAGCAGCCTGACGTTGAACACTGAAGCTTTCTTT.

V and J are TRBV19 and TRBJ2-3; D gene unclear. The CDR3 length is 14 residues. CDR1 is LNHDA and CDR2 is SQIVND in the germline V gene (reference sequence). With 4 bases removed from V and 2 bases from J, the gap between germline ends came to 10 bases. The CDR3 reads CASSTFGHTDTQYF. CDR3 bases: TGTGCCAGTAGTACTTTTGGGCACACAGATACGCAGTATTTT.

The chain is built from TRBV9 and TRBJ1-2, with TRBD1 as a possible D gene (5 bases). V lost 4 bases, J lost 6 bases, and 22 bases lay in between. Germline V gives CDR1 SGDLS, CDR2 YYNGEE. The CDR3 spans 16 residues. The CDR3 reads CASSPRTFAVVNGYTF. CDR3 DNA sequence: TGTGCCAGCAGCCCCCGGACATTTGCGGTAGTGAATGGCTACACCTTC. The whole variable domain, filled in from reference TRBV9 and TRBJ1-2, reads DSGVTQTPKHLITATGQRVTLRCSPRSGDLSVYWYQQSLDQGLQFLIQYYNGEERAKGNILERFSAQQFPDLHSELNLSSLELGDSALYFCASSPRTFAVVNGYTFGSGTRLTVV.

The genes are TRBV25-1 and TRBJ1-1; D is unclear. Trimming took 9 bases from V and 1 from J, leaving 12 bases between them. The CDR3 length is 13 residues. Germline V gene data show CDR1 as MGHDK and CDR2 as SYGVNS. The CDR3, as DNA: TGTGCCAGTATATCTCACGCGAACACTGAAGCTTTCTTT. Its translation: CASISHANTEAFF.

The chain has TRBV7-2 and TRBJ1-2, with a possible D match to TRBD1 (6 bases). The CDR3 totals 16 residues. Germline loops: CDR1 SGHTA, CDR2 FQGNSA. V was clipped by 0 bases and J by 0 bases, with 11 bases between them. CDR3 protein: CASSLATGGANYGYTF. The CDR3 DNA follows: TGTGCCAGCAGCTTAGCGACAGGAGGAGCTAACTATGGCTACACCTTC. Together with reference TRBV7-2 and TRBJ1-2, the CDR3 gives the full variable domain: GAGVSQSPSNKVTEKGKDVELRCDPISGHTALYWYRQSLGQGLEFLIYFQGNSAPDKSGLPSDRFSAERTGGSVSTLTIQRTQQEDSAVYLCASSLATGGANYGYTFGSGTRLTVV.

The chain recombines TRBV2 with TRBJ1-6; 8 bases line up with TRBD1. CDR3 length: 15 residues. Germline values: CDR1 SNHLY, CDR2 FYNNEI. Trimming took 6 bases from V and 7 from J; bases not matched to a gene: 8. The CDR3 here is CASSLQGAENSPLHF. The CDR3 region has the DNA TGTGCCAGCAGCCTGCAGGGGGCAGAGAATTCACCCCTCCACTTT.

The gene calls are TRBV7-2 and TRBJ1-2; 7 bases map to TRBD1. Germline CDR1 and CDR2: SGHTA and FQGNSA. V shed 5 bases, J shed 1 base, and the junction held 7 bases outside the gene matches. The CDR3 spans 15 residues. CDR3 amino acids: CASSDQTGSNYGYTF. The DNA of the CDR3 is TGTGCCAGCAGCGATCAGACAGGGAGTAACTATGGCTACACCTTC. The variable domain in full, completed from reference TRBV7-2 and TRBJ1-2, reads GAGVSQSPSNKVTEKGKDVELRCDPISGHTALYWYRQSLGQGLEFLIYFQGNSAPDKSGLPSDRFSAERTGGSVSTLTIQRTQQEDSAVYLCASSDQTGSNYGYTFGSGTRLTVV.

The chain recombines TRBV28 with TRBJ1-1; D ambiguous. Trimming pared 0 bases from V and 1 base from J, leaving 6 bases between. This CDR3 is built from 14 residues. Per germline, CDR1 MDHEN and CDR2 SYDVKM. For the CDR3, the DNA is TGTGCCAGCAGTTTATGGCCCCAGAACACTGAAGCTTTCTTT. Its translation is CASSLWPQNTEAFF.

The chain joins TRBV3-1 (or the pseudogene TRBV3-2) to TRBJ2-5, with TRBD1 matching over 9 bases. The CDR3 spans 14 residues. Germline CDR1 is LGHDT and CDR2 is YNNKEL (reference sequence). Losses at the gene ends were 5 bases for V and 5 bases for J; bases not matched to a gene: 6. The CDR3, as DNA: TGTGCCAGCAGCACTACAGGGGGCGGTGAGACCCAGTACTTC. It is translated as CASSTTGGGETQYF.

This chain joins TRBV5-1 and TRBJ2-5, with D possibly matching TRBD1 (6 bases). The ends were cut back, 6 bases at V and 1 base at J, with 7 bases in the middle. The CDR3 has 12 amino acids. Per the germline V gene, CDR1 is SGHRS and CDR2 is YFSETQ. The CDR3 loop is CASTDSQETQYF. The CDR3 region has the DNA TGCGCCAGCACGGACAGCCAAGAGACCCAGTACTTC.

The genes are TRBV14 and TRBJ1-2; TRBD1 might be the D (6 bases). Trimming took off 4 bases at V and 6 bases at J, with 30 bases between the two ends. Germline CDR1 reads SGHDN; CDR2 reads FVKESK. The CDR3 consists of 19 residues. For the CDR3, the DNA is TGTGCCAGCAGCCCCCCCCCGACAGAACGACGCTCGCAGGGGCATGGCTACACCTTC. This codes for CASSPPPTERRSQGHGYTF.

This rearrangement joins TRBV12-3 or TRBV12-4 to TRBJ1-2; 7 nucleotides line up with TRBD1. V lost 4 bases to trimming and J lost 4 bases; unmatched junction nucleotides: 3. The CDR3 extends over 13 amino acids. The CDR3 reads CASSSQGGYGYTF. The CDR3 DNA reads TGTGCCAGCAGTTCCCAGGGGGGCTATGGCTACACCTTC.

CDR3 sequence reads: CASSETADQPQHF. As DNA, the CDR3 is TGTGCCAGCTCAGAGACAGCCGATCAGCCCCAGCATTTT. The rearrangement uses TRBV18 and TRBJ1-5; a possible D gene is TRBD1 (5 bases). The V gene lost 5 bases and the J gene lost 5 bases, with 10 bases spanning the gap. The length of the CDR3 is 13 residues. CDR1 is KGHSH and CDR2 is LQKENI in the germline V gene.

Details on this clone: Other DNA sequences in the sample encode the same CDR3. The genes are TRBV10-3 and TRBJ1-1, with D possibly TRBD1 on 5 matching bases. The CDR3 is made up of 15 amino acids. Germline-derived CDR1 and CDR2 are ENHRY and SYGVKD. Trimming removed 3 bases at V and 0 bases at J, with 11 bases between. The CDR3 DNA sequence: TGTGCCATCAGTGATTCGACAGATATGAACACTGAAGCTTTCTTT. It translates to CAISDSTDMNTEAFF.

CDR3 loop: CASSNGGGTDTQYF. The CDR3 bases are TGTGCCAGCAGCAACGGGGGGGGCACAGATACGCAGTATTTT. The rearrangement uses TRBV21-1 and TRBJ2-3; the table's TRBD2 call for D was not verified on the DNA. TRBV21-1 is tagged as a pseudogene. The CDR3 loop spans 14 amino acids.